Presented here are 2 T cell receptor beta chains from one specimen sequenced in a study of shared clonotypes between healthy human individuals. This table comes from immunoSEQ multiplex PCR, and its TCRdb copy is limited to in-frame clones, with some not included. The table shows over 400,000 clones, with approximately 84% occurring only once. Specimen: PBMCs. These receptors all come from a middle-aged woman in good health. Some clones in this sample may be carry-over from other donors' samples.

V gene TRBV15 combines with J gene TRBJ2-6; D gene uncertain. The CDR3 totals 23 residues. V gave up 1 base and J gave up 0 bases, with 28 bases separating them. Germline CDR1 LNHNV, CDR2 YYDKDF (reference sequence). CDR3 nucleotide sequence: TGTGCCACCAGCAGAGCTCTGACTCCCGTTAGTTTTACTCATACCTCTGGGGCCAACGTCCTGACTTTC. Protein product: CATSRALTPVSFTHTSGANVLTF.

This chain uses TRBV7-3 with TRBJ2-7; D ambiguous. The CDR3 is 12 amino acids. Germline-derived CDR1 and CDR2 are SGHTA and FQGTGA. Deletions cut 1 base from V and 7 bases from J, with 8 bases between. CDR3 in amino acids: CASSLNGQEQYF. In nucleotides, the CDR3 is TGTGCCAGCAGCTTAAATGGGCAGGAGCAGTACTTC.